The 21 T cell receptor beta chains presented below share a single source sample, sequenced in a study of blood T cell repertoires in COVID-19. Sequenced by immunoSEQ multiplex PCR; TCRdb stores in-frame clones only, minus some. Here the sample spans around 180,000 clones, around 85% being singletons. The sample was peripheral blood. The receptors come from a human donor with active or convalescent COVID-19. The donor label of this sample is uncertain.

The rearrangement joins TRBV4-2 to TRBJ2-3; D not resolved. V gave up 3 bases and J gave up 6 bases, with 4 bases separating them. Germline V gives CDR1 LGHNA, CDR2 YNFKEQ. This CDR3 spans 11 amino acids. CDR3 loop: CASSHRDTQYF. The CDR3 DNA reads TGTGCCAGCAGCCACAGGGATACGCAGTATTTT.

The chain links TRBV5-1 to TRBJ2-3, with 8 bases aligning to TRBD2. After removal of 3 bases from V and 3 bases from J, the junction contained 12 bases not matched to a gene. Germline CDR1 reads SGHRS; CDR2 reads YFSETQ. CDR3 length: 17 amino acids. CDR3 protein: CASSWSGGGPGTDTQYF. The CDR3, as DNA: TGCGCCAGCAGCTGGAGCGGGGGAGGGCCGGGTACAGATACGCAGTATTTT.

The chain has TRBV5-4 and TRBJ2-6; the D is unclear. There are 16 residues in the CDR3. Germline loops: CDR1 SGHNT, CDR2 YYREEE (reference sequence). The ends were cut back, 7 bases at V and 2 bases at J, with 16 bases in the middle. CDR3 nucleotide sequence: TGTGCCAGCTTCAACGTTTATTCGGCTGGGGCCAACGTCCTGACTTTC. Translating gives CASFNVYSAGANVLTF.

The CDR3: CASRADRGYEQYF. The CDR3 DNA reads as TGTGCCAGTAGGGCGGACAGGGGGTACGAGCAGTACTTC. The rearrangement joins TRBV19 to TRBJ2-7, with 10 bases fitting TRBD1. From germline, CDR1 is LNHDA and CDR2 SQIVND (reference sequence). V dropped 6 bases and J dropped 4; count of bases not matched to a gene: 3. The CDR3 extends over 13 amino acids.

This chain links TRBV4-1 with TRBJ2-5; 13 bases are shared with TRBD2. CDR1 MGHRA and CDR2 YSYEKL come from the germline V gene. The length of the CDR3 is 18 residues. V lost 0 bases, J lost 4 bases, and 8 bases stayed unmatched. CDR3 sequence: CASSQDRGRLAGGETQYF. CDR3 nucleotide sequence: TGCGCCAGCAGCCAAGATAGGGGGAGACTAGCGGGAGGAGAGACCCAGTACTTC.

The chain uses TRBV2 and TRBJ2-1, with 11 bases that match TRBD2. J was trimmed by 4 bases and V by 10 bases; bases with no gene match: 9. Germline V gene lookup returns CDR1 SNHLY and CDR2 FYNNEI. This CDR3 has 15 amino acids. In nucleotides, the CDR3 is TGTGCCACCCGTAGTCGACTAGCGGGGTACAATGAGCAGTTCTTC. As protein: CATRSRLAGYNEQFF.

In its sample, this clone was seen once. The V gene is TRBV5-1, the J gene TRBJ2-7; D possibly corresponds to TRBD1 (6 bases). The V gene's germline CDR1 is SGHRS and CDR2 YFSETQ. The CDR3 is 14 residues long. Between the trimmed V and J ends, which lost 2 bases and 5 bases, there was a span of 14 bases. CDR3 bases: TGCGCCAGCAGCTTTGACGCAGGGGCCAACGAGCAGTACTTC. It translates to CASSFDAGANEQYF.

This chain connects TRBV6-5 to TRBJ2-4; a weak D match, TRBD2 (7 bases). Germline CDR1 reads MNHEY; CDR2 reads SVGAGI. Trimming took 2 bases from V and 8 from J, leaving 19 bases between them. The CDR3 runs 16 residues. CDR3 sequence (DNA): TGTGCCAGCAGTTACGGGCGAGGGAGGGGGTGGGACATTCAGTACTTC. It is translated as CASSYGRGRGWDIQYF.

Concerning this clone: Other DNA sequences in the same sample also yield this CDR3. The rearrangement links TRBV19 to TRBJ1-6; TRBD1 is a possible D gene (6 bases). Germline-derived CDR1 and CDR2 are LNHDA and SQIVND (reference sequence). V shed 0 bases and J shed 9 bases, with 6 bases lying between them. The CDR3 contains 13 residues. The CDR3 DNA is TGTGCCAGTAGTATAGACAGGGGTTCACCCCTCCACTTT. It encodes CASSIDRGSPLHF.

The gene calls are TRBV5-4 and TRBJ1-2, with 9 bases lining up with TRBD1. V shed 4 bases and J 8 bases; nucleotides not matched to a gene: 12. The CDR3 is 15 amino acids. Per the germline V gene, CDR1 is SGHNT and CDR2 is YYREEE (reference sequence). The CDR3 DNA is TGTGCCAGCAGCCTAACCTACAGGGGGCTCATAGGCTACACCTTC. It codes for CASSLTYRGLIGYTF.

The chain combines TRBV28 with TRBJ1-3; D call uncertain. Trimming cost V 3 bases and J 2 bases, with 8 bases left between them. CDR3 size: 14 residues. Germline lookup yields CDR1 MDHEN and CDR2 SYDVKM. The CDR3 bases are TGTGCCAGCAGTTTTACGGGAACTGGAAACACCATATATTTT. Translating it yields CASSFTGTGNTIYF. Complete variable domain (other parts from reference TRBV28 and TRBJ1-3): DVKVTQSSRYLVKRTGEKVFLECVQDMDHENMFWYRQDPGLGLRLIYFSYDVKMKEKGDIPEGYSVSREKKERFSLILESASTNQTSMYLCASSFTGTGNTIYFGEGSWLTVV.

This clone was seen just once. The gene calls are TRBV5-4 and TRBJ2-1; TRBD2 is a possible D gene (5 bases). Deletions cut 2 bases from V and 2 bases from J, with 14 bases between. This CDR3 spans 16 amino acids. The germline CDR1 and CDR2 sequences are SGHNT and YYREEE (reference sequence). The CDR3 DNA follows: TGTGCCAGCAGCTTAAAAGCGGACTTGACCTACAATGAGCAGTTCTTC. It specifies CASSLKADLTYNEQFF.

This chain links TRBV2 with TRBJ2-3; perhaps TRBD2 as D (5 bases). With 8 bases removed from V and 0 bases from J, the gap between germline ends came to 12 bases. CDR1 and CDR2 (germline): SNHLY, FYNNEI. The CDR3 is 14 amino acids. CDR3 sequence (DNA): TGTGCCAGCCTTGACTACCTTAGCACAGATACGCAGTATTTT. Protein sequence: CASLDYLSTDTQYF.

The rearrangement links TRBV9 to TRBJ1-5; possibly TRBD1 for D (5 bases). Germline V gives CDR1 SGDLS, CDR2 YYNGEE. V was clipped by 7 bases and J by 0 bases, with 14 bases between them. The CDR3 runs to 15 residues. CDR3 region: CASATGGDSNQPQHF. The CDR3 DNA is TGTGCCAGCGCAACCGGGGGGGATAGCAATCAGCCCCAGCATTTT.

V usage is TRBV19 and J usage is TRBJ1-3; weak D call: TRBD1 (6 bases). This CDR3 contains 15 residues. Germline-derived CDR1 and CDR2 are LNHDA and SQIVND (reference sequence). Trimming cost V 5 bases and J 4 bases, with 15 bases left between them. CDR3: CASSPPNRAGNTIYF. DNA of the CDR3: TGTGCCAGTAGTCCCCCCAACAGGGCCGGAAACACCATATATTTT. The full variable domain, rest sourced from reference TRBV19 and TRBJ1-3, is DGGITQSPKYLFRKEGQNVTLSCEQNLNHDAMYWYRQDPGQGLRLIYYSQIVNDFQKGDIAEGYSVSREKKESFPLTVTSAQKNPTAFYLCASSPPNRAGNTIYFGEGSWLTVV.

The rearrangement joins TRBV4-3 to TRBJ2-1; a weak D match, TRBD1 (6 bases). V was pared by 0 bases and J by 2 bases, with 14 bases between. CDR3 length equals 17 residues. Per the germline V gene, CDR1 is LGHNA and CDR2 is YSLEER. The CDR3 region has the DNA TGCGCCAGCAGCCAAGATCCCCGGGACACCACCTACAATGAGCAGTTCTTC. This sequence encodes CASSQDPRDTTYNEQFF.

This clone was seen more than once but under ten times. J is TRBJ1-2 and V is TRBV5-6; D uncertain. V was pared by 3 bases and J by 4 bases, with 7 bases between. The CDR3 runs 12 residues. In germline, CDR1 is SGHDT, CDR2 YYEEEE. CDR3 region: CASSSGGYGYTF. In nucleotides, the CDR3 is TGTGCCAGCAGCTCCGGCGGCTATGGCTACACCTTC.

This sequence joins TRBV11-3 and TRBJ2-5; 7 nucleotides align to TRBD2. This CDR3 is 14 amino acids long. Germline CDR1 SGHNT, CDR2 YENEEA. V shed 7 bases, J shed 2 bases, and the junction held 7 bases outside the gene matches. In DNA, the CDR3 is TGTGCCAGCACTACCCCCGGGGGGCAAGAGACCCAGTACTTC. Its protein is CASTTPGGQETQYF.

This CDR3 is CASRRTSGNEQFF. CDR3 nucleotides: TGTGCCAGCAGGAGGACTAGCGGCAATGAGCAGTTCTTC. V is TRBV28 and J is TRBJ2-1, with 10 bases identical to TRBD2. This CDR3 spans 13 amino acids. CDR1 MDHEN and CDR2 SYDVKM come from the germline V gene. The V gene end was trimmed by 6 bases and the J gene end by 6 bases; junction bases not matched to a gene: 2.

The genes are TRBV9 and TRBJ1-1; D is perhaps TRBD1 (5 bases). The V end was cut by 0 bases, the J end by 4 bases, with 7 bases between. The CDR3 loop spans 13 amino acids. Germline lookup yields CDR1 SGDLS and CDR2 YYNGEE. Here the CDR3 reads CASSVGQGTEAFF. The CDR3 DNA sequence: TGTGCCAGCAGCGTAGGGCAGGGCACTGAAGCTTTCTTT.

The rearrangement joins TRBV5-1 to TRBJ2-4, with TRBD2 identical over 9 bases. Germline V gene data show CDR1 as SGHRS and CDR2 as YFSETQ. The CDR3 spans 20 residues. J lost 0 bases, V lost 0 bases, and 13 bases had no gene match. The CDR3 DNA reads TGCGCCAGCAGCTTGGCCGCGAGCGGGGGGCAAGCTCTAGCCAAAAACATTCAGTACTTC. It yields the protein CASSLAASGGQALAKNIQYF.